The clone carrying this T cell receptor (beta chain) was recorded a few times. TCRdb processed the 5' RACE reads anew with MiXCR; each CDR3 protein has one entry. This sample has fewer than 100,000 distinct CDR3 sequences, with approximately 11% found just once. CDR3 length: 13 residues. The germline gives CDR1 DFQATT, CDR2 SNEGSKA (reference sequence). V gave up 3 bases and J gave up 0 bases, with 8 bases separating them. The data were obtained in a study of early T cells in non-severe SARS-CoV-2 infection. The clonotype was recovered from an adult who was a healthcare worker with PCR-confirmed SARS-CoV-2 infection or an uninfected control (not recorded which). Sequenced input: whole blood. The rearrangement links TRBV20-1 to TRBJ1-1; D gene uncertain. The CDR3 loop reads CSARQSLNTEAFF. The CDR3 DNA sequence: TGCAGTGCTAGGCAGAGCCTGAACACTGAAGCTTTCTTT.